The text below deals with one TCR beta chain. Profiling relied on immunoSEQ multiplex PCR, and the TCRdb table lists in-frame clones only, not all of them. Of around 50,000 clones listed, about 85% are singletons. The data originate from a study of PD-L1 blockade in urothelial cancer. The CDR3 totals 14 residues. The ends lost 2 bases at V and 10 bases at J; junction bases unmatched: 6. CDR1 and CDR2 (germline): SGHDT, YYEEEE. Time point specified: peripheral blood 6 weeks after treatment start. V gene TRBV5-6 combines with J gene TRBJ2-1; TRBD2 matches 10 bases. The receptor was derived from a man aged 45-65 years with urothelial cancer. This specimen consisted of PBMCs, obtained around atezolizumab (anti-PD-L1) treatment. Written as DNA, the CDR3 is TGTGCCAGCAGCTTTGGACTAGCGGAAAGCGAGCAGTTCTTC. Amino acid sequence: CASSFGLAESEQFF.